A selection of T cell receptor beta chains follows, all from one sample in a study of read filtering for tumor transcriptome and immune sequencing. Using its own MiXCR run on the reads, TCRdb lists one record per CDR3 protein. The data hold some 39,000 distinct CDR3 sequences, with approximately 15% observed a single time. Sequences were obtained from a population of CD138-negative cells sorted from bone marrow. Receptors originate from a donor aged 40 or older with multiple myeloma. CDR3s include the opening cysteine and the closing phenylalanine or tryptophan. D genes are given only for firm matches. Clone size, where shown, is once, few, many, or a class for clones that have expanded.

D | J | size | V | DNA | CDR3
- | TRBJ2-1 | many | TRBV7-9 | TGTGCCAGCAGCTTAGTTCTTGAGCAGTTCTTC | CASSLVLEQFF
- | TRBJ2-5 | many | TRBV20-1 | TGCAGTGCTCAAAAGGGGGAGGAGACCCAGTACTTC | CSAQKGEETQYF
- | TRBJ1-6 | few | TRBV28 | TGTGCCAGCAGGGTAGGGGCCCCCTATAATTCACCCCTCCACTTT | CASRVGAPYNSPLHF
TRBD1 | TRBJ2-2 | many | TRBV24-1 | TGTGCCACCAGTGATTACGGACAGGGGGTAACCGGGGAGCTGTTTTTT | CATSDYGQGVTGELFF
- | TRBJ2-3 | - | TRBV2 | TGTGCCAGCAGCCGGGGACTGGGCGGCGAGAGCACAGATACGCAGTATTTT | CASSRGLGGESTDTQYF
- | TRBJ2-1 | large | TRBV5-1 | TGCGCCAGCAGCTTGATAGAGACTAGGGGTGAGCAGTTCTTC | CASSLIETRGEQFF
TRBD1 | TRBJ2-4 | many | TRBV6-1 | TGTGCCAGCAGTGAAGCGCTCAGGACAGGGGGTATATTTAGCAAAAACATTCAGTACTTC | CASSEALRTGGIFSKNIQYF
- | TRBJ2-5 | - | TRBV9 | - | CASSVGSGTMEETHYF
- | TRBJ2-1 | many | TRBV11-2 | TGTGCCAGCAGCATACCGGGTTTGGATGAGCAGTTCTTC | CASSIPGLDEQFF
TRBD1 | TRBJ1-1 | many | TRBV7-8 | TGTGCCAGCAGCTTACAGTCGGGACAGGGGAACACTGAAGCTTTCTTT | CASSLQSGQGNTEAFF
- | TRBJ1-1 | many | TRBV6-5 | TGTGCCAGCAGTTACTTTGGGGCCGAAGCTTTCTTT | CASSYFGAEAFF
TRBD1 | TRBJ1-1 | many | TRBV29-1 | TGCAGCGTTGGGACAGGGGGAGGCACTGAAGCTTTCTTT | CSVGTGGGTEAFF
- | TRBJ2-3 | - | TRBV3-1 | TGTGCCAGCACTAAAGGGGTCCGAACCAACATAGATACGCAGTATTTT | CASTKGVRTNIDTQYF
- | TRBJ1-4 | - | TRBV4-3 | TGCGCCAGCAGCCAAGAGGGGGGGGGGCTAGGGTCTGAAAAACTGTTTTTT | CASSQEGGGLGSEKLFF
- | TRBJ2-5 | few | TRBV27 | TGTGCCAGCAGTTTATACAGAGAAGAGACCCAGTACTTC | CASSLYREETQYF
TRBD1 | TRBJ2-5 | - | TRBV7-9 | TGTGCCAGCAGCCCGGGACAGAGCCTCCAAGAGACCCAGTACTTC | CASSPGQSLQETQYF
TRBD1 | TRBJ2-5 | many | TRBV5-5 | TGTGCCAGCAGCATTGGACAGGGAGTAGAGACCCAGTACTTC | CASSIGQGVETQYF
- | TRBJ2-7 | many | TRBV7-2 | TGTGCCAGCAGCTTTCTTCTTGCCTACGAGCAGTACTTC | CASSFLLAYEQYF
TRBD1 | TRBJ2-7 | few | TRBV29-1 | TGCAGCGTTGTGACAGGGAGCGAGCAGTACTTC | CSVVTGSEQYF
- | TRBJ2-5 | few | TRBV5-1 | TGCGCCAGCAGCTATGAGTTGGAGACCCAGTACTTC | CASSYELETQYF
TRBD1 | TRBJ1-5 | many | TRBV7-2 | TGTGCCAGCAGCGCCACAGGGGGCAATCAGCCCCAGCATTTT | CASSATGGNQPQHF
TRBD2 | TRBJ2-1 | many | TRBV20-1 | TGCAGTGCTAGAGATCGGCTAGCGGGGGCGGCCAATGAGCAGTTCTTC | CSARDRLAGAANEQFF
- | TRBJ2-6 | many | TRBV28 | TGTGCCAGCAGTTTCAGTGCAACTGGGGCCAACGTCCTGACTTTC | CASSFSATGANVLTF
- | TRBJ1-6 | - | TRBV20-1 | TGCAGCGCTAGGAGTGCGGGAGGGGATCGATCATCCCTCCACTTT | CSARSAGGDRSSLHF
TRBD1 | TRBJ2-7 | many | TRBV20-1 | TGCAGTGCTAGAGGTCGGACAGGAACCTACGAGCAGTACTTC | CSARGRTGTYEQYF
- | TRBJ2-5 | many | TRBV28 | TGTGCCAGCAGTTCTCTAGTGACGGAGACCCAGTACTTC | CASSSLVTETQYF
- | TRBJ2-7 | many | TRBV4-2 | TGTGCCAGCAGCCAAGCAGGGATCGAGCAGTACTTC | CASSQAGIEQYF
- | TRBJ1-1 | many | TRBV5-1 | TGCGCCAGCAGCCCGGGACACATGAACACTGAAGCTTTCTTT | CASSPGHMNTEAFF
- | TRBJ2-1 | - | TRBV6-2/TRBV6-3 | TGTGCCAGCAGTTACCCTACGTGGGGGGTGAACAATGAGCAGTTCTTC | CASSYPTWGVNNEQFF
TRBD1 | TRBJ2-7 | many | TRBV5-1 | TGCGCCAGCAGCTCCGGGACAGGGGGTGATCAGTACTTC | CASSSGTGGDQYF
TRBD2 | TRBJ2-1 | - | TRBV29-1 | TGCAGCTCCCGACTAGCGGGCGACAATGAGCAGTTCTTC | CSSRLAGDNEQFF
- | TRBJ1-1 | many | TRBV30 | TGTGCCTGGAGGGTGGGGAACACTGAAGCTTTCTTT | CAWRVGNTEAFF